What follows are 13 T cell receptor beta chains derived from one specimen sequenced in a study of T-cell memory formation after mild COVID-19. TCRdb processed the 5' RACE reads anew with MiXCR; each CDR3 protein has one entry. The table includes around 500,000 distinct CDR3 sequences, about 20% detected once. The sample comprised PBMCs or a T cell subset sorted from them (not recorded which). The receptors come from an adult woman who had mild COVID-19 (a few samples of this study predate the infection). Cell type and time point are not known.

This clonotype was seen a few times. The rearrangement links TRBV5-1 to TRBJ2-7; 8 nucleotides agree with TRBD1. J gave up 5 bases and V 4 bases, and 8 bases lay outside the gene matches. CDR1 is SGHRS, CDR2 YFSETQ, per germline. The CDR3 extends over 14 amino acids. This CDR3 is CASSIGTGDDEQYF. The CDR3 region has the DNA TGCGCCAGCAGCATAGGGACAGGAGATGACGAGCAGTACTTC.

The sample holds a few counts of this clonotype. The chain joins TRBV7-9 to TRBJ1-1; tentatively, D is TRBD1 (5 bases). The germline V gene encodes CDR1 SEHNR and CDR2 FQNEAQ (reference sequence). This CDR3 spans 14 amino acids. Trimming shortened V by 4 bases and J by 10 bases, and 19 bases separated the two germline ends. The CDR3 nucleotides are TGTGCCAGCAGCTCCCCCGGGAGGGGCTACGGAGCTTTCTTT. This gives the protein CASSSPGRGYGAFF.

The chain uses TRBV25-1 and TRBJ2-2; D gene ambiguous. From germline, CDR1 is MGHDK and CDR2 SYGVNS. The CDR3 consists of 15 residues. Trimming pared 1 base from V and 1 base from J, leaving 7 bases between. This CDR3 is CASSESFLNTGELFF. CDR3 nucleotide sequence: TGTGCCAGCAGTGAATCCTTCTTGAACACCGGGGAGCTGTTTTTT.

This clonotype was counted a few times. The chain has TRBV12-3 or TRBV12-4 and TRBJ1-3; D is unclear. V shed 5 bases and J shed 5 bases, with 7 bases lying between them. The CDR3 spans 12 residues. Here the CDR3 reads CASSRLRNTIYF. The CDR3 coding sequence is TGTGCCAGCAGTAGGTTACGAAACACCATATATTTT.

The chain employs TRBV14 and TRBJ2-3; D is perhaps TRBD1 or TRBD2 (5 bases each). The CDR3 is 15 amino acids. Germline CDR1 SGHDN, CDR2 FVKESK. With 5 bases removed from V and 6 bases from J, the gap between germline ends came to 18 bases. The CDR3 DNA reads TGTGCCAGCAGCTCCACCGGGACCCCGAGGGATACGCAGTATTTT. It is translated as CASSSTGTPRDTQYF.

This clonotype appeared a few times. This chain connects TRBV5-1 to TRBJ2-1; 9 bases align to TRBD1. CDR1 is SGHRS, CDR2 YFSETQ, per germline. J was trimmed by 7 bases and V by 5 bases; bases with no gene match: 7. CDR3 length equals 14 residues. The CDR3 loop is CASSSGQGWNEQFF. The CDR3 DNA follows: TGCGCCAGCAGTTCCGGACAGGGGTGGAATGAGCAGTTCTTC.

A few counts support this clonotype. The rearrangement uses TRBV10-3 and TRBJ1-1; D is unresolved. V lost 5 bases and J 6 bases, leaving 10 bases between the germline ends. CDR3 length: 12 residues. The V gene's germline CDR1 is ENHRY and CDR2 SYGVKD. The CDR3 is CAISLWGSEAFF. In DNA, the CDR3 is TGTGCCATCAGTCTTTGGGGATCTGAAGCTTTCTTT.

J is TRBJ1-1 and V is TRBV25-1, with 7 positions matching TRBD1. The CDR3 runs 12 residues. Losses at the gene ends were 6 bases for V and 10 bases for J; bases not matched to a gene: 8. From germline, CDR1 is MGHDK and CDR2 SYGVNS. The CDR3, as DNA: TGTGCCAGCAGACAGGGGAGCCGTAGAGCTTTCTTT. Amino acid sequence: CASRQGSRRAFF.

The rearrangement uses TRBV7-9 and TRBJ1-2, with D tentatively TRBD1 (5 bases). This CDR3 has 12 amino acids. Germline V gene sequence: CDR1 SEHNR, CDR2 FQNEAQ (reference sequence). V lost 11 bases, J lost 6 bases, and 16 bases lay in between. The DNA for the CDR3 is TGTGCCGCCATCTGGGAGGGGAATGGCTACACCTTC. It encodes CAAIWEGNGYTF.

This clonotype was seen a few times. The V and J genes are TRBV14 and TRBJ2-7; D ambiguous. Germline V gene lookup returns CDR1 SGHDN and CDR2 FVKESK. Trimming stripped 2 bases from V and 0 bases from J, with 11 bases between. CDR3 length: 15 amino acids. CDR3 coding DNA: TGTGCCAGCAGCCAAAGGGCCTCGCTCTCCTACGAGCAGTACTTC. Its translation is CASSQRASLSYEQYF.

This chain links TRBV7-3 with TRBJ2-3; TRBD2 might be the D (6 bases). The CDR3 is made up of 15 amino acids. CDR1 SGHTA and CDR2 FQGTGA come from the germline V gene. V was pared by 7 bases and J by 2 bases, with 16 bases between. For the CDR3, the DNA is TGTGCCAGCAACCTGGAGGGGCTAGCCACAGATACGCAGTATTTT. Protein sequence: CASNLEGLATDTQYF.

The genes are TRBV5-5 and TRBJ2-7; 13 bases line up with TRBD2. The J segment lost 7 bases and the V segment lost 7 bases, leaving 8 bases of the junction unmatched. This CDR3 region has 14 residues. Germline V gene lookup returns CDR1 SGHKS and CDR2 YYEKEE (reference sequence). This CDR3 is CASGPGTSGVEQYF. The CDR3 coding sequence is TGTGCCAGCGGCCCGGGGACTAGCGGGGTTGAGCAGTACTTC. The full variable domain, rest sourced from reference TRBV5-5 and TRBJ2-7, is DAGVTQSPTHLIKTRGQQVTLRCSPISGHKSVSWYQQVLGQGPQFIFQYYEKEERGRGNFPDRFSARQFPNYSSELNVNALLLGDSALYLCASGPGTSGVEQYFGPGTRLTVT.

V and J are TRBV6-5 and TRBJ2-1, with TRBD2 as a possible D gene (5 bases). The germline gives CDR1 MNHEY, CDR2 SVGAGI. The CDR3 sequence is 15 residues long. V lost 5 bases and J lost 7, with 18 bases in between. CDR3 in amino acids: CASSPLGAVSNEQFF. The CDR3 DNA follows: TGTGCCAGCAGTCCTTTGGGAGCAGTCAGTAATGAGCAGTTCTTC.